This TCR beta chain was captured in a study of OX40 agonist ivuxolimab in advanced cancers. Germline assignment: CDR1 MDHEN and CDR2 SYDVKM. This CDR3 is 14 amino acids long. Study conclusions and caveats: More expanded clones were seen, on average, in CD8+ T cells than in CD4+. Clonal expansion was seen in CD4+ and CD8+ blood T cells by week 6 at 0.1 to 3.0 mg/kg.

The data were produced by immunoSEQ multiplex PCR, yet TCRdb's version contains in-frame clones alone and is incomplete. The sample has approximately 77,000 clones; approximately 90% are singletons. This clone was detected only once. No antigen is known for it. One end of the junction fails to match germline, which may point to a read error. The chain couples TRBV28 to TRBJ1-5; perhaps TRBD1 as D (6 bases). Sequenced material: CD4+ or CD8+ T cells sorted from blood, taken in a trial of the OX40 agonist ivuxolimab. The receptor comes from an adult with an advanced solid tumor such as melanoma, head and neck, liver or kidney cancer. The CDR3 spells CASSKGGGNQPQHF. For the CDR3, the DNA is TGTGCCAGCAGTAAAGGGGGGGGCAACCAGCCCCAGCATTTT.